The 30 T cell receptor beta chains below all came from one sample that was sequenced in a study of siplizumab effects on memory and regulatory T cells. The data were produced by immunoSEQ multiplex PCR, yet TCRdb's version contains in-frame clones alone and is incomplete. The sample records some 65,000 clones, 80% to 90% being singletons. The sample consisted of Tregs sorted from blood. The receptors shown here come from a human donor in good health.

This clone was counted many times. This chain links TRBV7-2 with TRBJ2-2, with D possibly matching TRBD1 (6 bases). This CDR3 has 16 amino acids. Trimming left V 5 bases short and J 3 bases short, with 16 bases between. The germline gives CDR1 SGHTA, CDR2 FQGNSA. In DNA form, the CDR3 reads TGTGCCAGCAGCCGAACTCAGGGGTCGTACACCGGGGAGCTGTTTTTT. It is translated as CASSRTQGSYTGELFF.

The chain joins TRBV19 to TRBJ2-2; a possible D gene is TRBD2 (6 bases). This CDR3 has 13 amino acids. Between the trimmed V and J ends, which lost 5 bases and 4 bases, there was a span of 8 bases. Per germline, CDR1 LNHDA and CDR2 SQIVND (reference sequence). The CDR3 region has the DNA TGTGCCAGTAGTGTGACTAGCACCGGGGAGCTGTTTTTT. This sequence encodes CASSVTSTGELFF.

The chain joins TRBV5-1 to TRBJ2-5, with 11 bases fitting TRBD1. Germline trimming cut 4 bases from V and 4 bases from J; bases unmatched to any gene: 6. The CDR3 consists of 15 residues. Germline CDR1 SGHRS, CDR2 YFSETQ. This CDR3 is CASSLGGTGGETQYF. CDR3 sequence (DNA): TGCGCCAGCAGCCTCGGGGGGACAGGGGGAGAGACCCAGTACTTC.

This clone has only a few counts. The chain uses TRBV4-3 and TRBJ2-7, with D perhaps matching TRBD2 (5 bases). Germline V lookup: CDR1 LGHNA, CDR2 YSLEER. This CDR3 is 14 amino acids long. The germline V and J ends were trimmed by 0 bases and 6 bases, with 12 bases remaining between them. CDR3 coding DNA: TGCGCCAGCAGCCAAGATCTGGGAGCCGGCGAGCAGTACTTC. Translated, it gives CASSQDLGAGEQYF.

The rearrangement joins TRBV6-1 to TRBJ2-1, with D possibly being TRBD2 (6 bases). Trimming cost V 6 bases and J 3 bases, with 9 bases left between them. Per the germline V gene, CDR1 is MNHNS and CDR2 is SASEGT. The length of the CDR3 is 13 residues. The CDR3 coding sequence is TGTGCCAGCAGGGAGGGATTCTACAATGAGCAGTTCTTC. Its translation is CASREGFYNEQFF.

The V and J genes are TRBV18 and TRBJ2-5; 11 positions agree with TRBD2. V gave up 3 bases and J gave up 0 bases; unmatched junction bases: 3. The CDR3 has 16 residues. Germline loops: CDR1 KGHSH, CDR2 LQKENI. The CDR3 DNA sequence: TGTGCCAGCTCACCGCTGACTAGCGGGAACCAAGAGACCCAGTACTTC. Encoded protein: CASSPLTSGNQETQYF. Drawing the rest from reference TRBV18 and TRBJ2-5, the complete variable domain is NAGVMQNPRHLVRRRGQEARLRCSPMKGHSHVYWYRQLPEEGLKFMVYLQKENIIDESGMPKERFSAEFPKEGPSILRIQQVVRGDSAAYFCASSPLTSGNQETQYFGPGTRLLVL.

The V and J genes are TRBV7-9 and TRBJ2-5; no reliable D call. Germline CDR1 SEHNR, CDR2 FQNEAQ (reference sequence). The CDR3 covers 14 residues. V shed 2 bases and J shed 5 bases, with 12 bases lying between them. The CDR3 spells CASSLNSVNETQYF. The CDR3 DNA sequence: TGTGCCAGCAGCTTAAATTCGGTGAATGAGACCCAGTACTTC.

This clone was seen once. CDR3 amino acids: CAISYRGGIGGETQYF. In DNA form, the CDR3 reads TGTGCCATCAGTTACCGTGGGGGAATTGGAGGAGAGACCCAGTACTTC. The rearrangement links TRBV10-3 to TRBJ2-5, with D tentatively TRBD1 or TRBD2 (5 bases each). The germline V and J ends were trimmed by 5 bases and 4 bases, with 20 bases remaining between them. The germline V gene encodes CDR1 ENHRY and CDR2 SYGVKD. This CDR3 has 16 residues.

V usage is TRBV19 and J usage is TRBJ2-1, with TRBD2 identical over 8 bases. V lost 6 bases, J lost 5 bases, and 9 bases stayed unmatched. This CDR3 region has 15 residues. CDR1 and CDR2 (germline): LNHDA, SQIVND (reference sequence). CDR3 bases: TGTGCCAGTAGATTTCAAGCGGGAGCACACAATGAGCAGTTCTTC. It translates to CASRFQAGAHNEQFF. Together with reference TRBV19 and TRBJ2-1, the CDR3 gives the full variable domain: DGGITQSPKYLFRKEGQNVTLSCEQNLNHDAMYWYRQDPGQGLRLIYYSQIVNDFQKGDIAEGYSVSREKKESFPLTVTSAQKNPTAFYLCASRFQAGAHNEQFFGPGTRLTVL.

The chain uses TRBV6-1 and TRBJ1-5, with D unclear. With 3 bases removed from V and 3 bases from J, the gap between germline ends came to 9 bases. The CDR3 sequence is 14 residues long. From germline, CDR1 is MNHNS and CDR2 SASEGT. The CDR3 sequence is CASSDMEANQPQHF. The CDR3 bases are TGTGCCAGCAGTGATATGGAGGCCAATCAGCCCCAGCATTTT.

The chain links TRBV19 to TRBJ2-7, with 8 positions matching TRBD1. The trim removed 6 bases at V and 5 bases at J, leaving 6 bases unmatched. CDR3 length: 13 amino acids. CDR1 is LNHDA, CDR2 SQIVND, per germline (reference sequence). CDR3 amino acids: CASSRTGLHEQYF. The CDR3 coding sequence is TGTGCCAGTAGCCGGACAGGGTTGCACGAGCAGTACTTC.

The V call is TRBV2, the J call TRBJ2-2; the D gene is possibly TRBD1 (5 bases). From germline, CDR1 is SNHLY and CDR2 FYNNEI. The CDR3 covers 13 residues. V lost 6 bases to trimming and J lost 4 bases, with 9 bases between them. The CDR3: CASRPGFTGELFF. DNA for the CDR3: TGTGCCAGCAGGCCAGGGTTCACCGGGGAGCTGTTTTTT.

V is TRBV5-1 and J is TRBJ2-2; D may be TRBD2 (6 bases). Trimming pared 5 bases from V and 5 bases from J, leaving 16 bases between. The CDR3 consists of 15 residues. Germline V gives CDR1 SGHRS, CDR2 YFSETQ. For the CDR3, the DNA is TGCGCCAGCAGTTATAGGGGAGGCTCGACCGGGGAGCTGTTTTTT. Translated, it gives CASSYRGGSTGELFF.

This chain's CDR3 is CASRIQVTNTEAFF. The CDR3 coding sequence is TGTGCCAGCAGGATACAGGTGACGAACACTGAAGCTTTCTTT. The chain joins TRBV6-6 to TRBJ1-1; D possibly corresponds to TRBD1 (5 bases). The V gene lost 6 bases and the J gene lost 1 base, with 12 bases spanning the gap. The V gene's germline CDR1 is MNHNY and CDR2 SVGAGI (reference sequence). CDR3 length equals 14 residues.

This clone was recorded a few times. The CDR3 nucleotides read TGTGCCTGGAGCTCGAGGGACAAACTCACTGAAGCTTTCTTT. This gives the protein CAWSSRDKLTEAFF. The chain uses TRBV30 and TRBJ1-1; TRBD1 might be the D (6 bases). V lost 3 bases, J lost 4 bases, and 15 bases lay in between. CDR3 length: 14 amino acids. CDR1 GTSNPN and CDR2 SVGIG come from the germline V gene (reference sequence).

The chain recombines TRBV27 with TRBJ1-2, with D possibly being TRBD1 (6 bases). Germline CDR1 reads MNHEY; CDR2 reads SMNVEV (reference sequence). V was clipped by 5 bases and J by 0 bases, with 13 bases between them. The length of the CDR3 is 15 residues. The CDR3 DNA reads TGTGCCAGCAGTAAACTGGACAGAGCTAACTATGGCTACACCTTC. Protein product: CASSKLDRANYGYTF.

The gene calls are TRBV4-3 and TRBJ1-5, with D unresolved. Germline V gene data show CDR1 as LGHNA and CDR2 as YSLEER. The CDR3 spans 14 residues. V was clipped by 4 bases and J by 3 bases, with 10 bases between them. Written as DNA, the CDR3 is TGCGCCAGCAGCCCAGTTGCGCTCAATCAGCCCCAGCATTTT. This encodes CASSPVALNQPQHF.

V gene TRBV18 combines with J gene TRBJ2-5; the D is unclear. The germline CDR1 and CDR2 sequences are KGHSH and LQKENI. The CDR3 has 13 amino acids. V was trimmed by 3 bases and J by 2 bases, leaving 7 bases between them. This CDR3 is CASSPDLQETQYF. The CDR3 bases are TGTGCCAGCTCACCGGACCTTCAAGAGACCCAGTACTTC.

V usage is TRBV5-6 and J usage is TRBJ2-7, with 7 bases matching TRBD1. This CDR3 is built from 14 residues. V trimming: 0 bases; J trimming: 3 bases; junction bases outside the gene matches: 3. CDR1 is SGHDT and CDR2 is YYEEEE in the germline V gene. The CDR3 loop is CASSLGQGFYEQYF. The CDR3 DNA is TGTGCCAGCAGCTTGGGACAGGGCTTCTACGAGCAGTACTTC.

The chain has TRBV28 and TRBJ1-2; no firm D call. V lost 5 bases and J lost 3, with 16 bases in between. The germline CDR1 and CDR2 sequences are MDHEN and SYDVKM. The CDR3 runs 15 residues. The DNA for the CDR3 is TGTGCCAGCAGTCCCCCGACCGAGACCTACTATGGCTACACCTTC. The encoded protein is CASSPPTETYYGYTF.

This sequence joins TRBV18 and TRBJ2-1; 8 bases fit TRBD1. This CDR3 region has 13 residues. CDR1 is KGHSH and CDR2 is LQKENI in the germline V gene. V lost 3 bases and J lost 6; bases outside the gene matches: 1. In nucleotides, the CDR3 is TGTGCCAGCTCACCCGGGACAGGCAATGAGCAGTTCTTC. Translation gives CASSPGTGNEQFF.

This chain connects TRBV9 to TRBJ2-5, with D tentatively TRBD2 (6 bases). The CDR3 is made up of 15 amino acids. The V and J ends lost 3 bases and 5 bases respectively, with 17 bases between them. Germline CDR1 SGDLS, CDR2 YYNGEE. The CDR3 coding sequence is TGTGCCAGCAGCGCCGGCCAGGGAGGTTGGGAGACCCAGTACTTC. Translating gives CASSAGQGGWETQYF.

The chain has TRBV9 and TRBJ2-7, with TRBD1 as a possible D gene (5 bases). The V and J ends lost 0 bases and 5 bases respectively, with 12 bases between them. The CDR3 consists of 14 residues. The V gene's germline CDR1 is SGDLS and CDR2 YYNGEE. CDR3 sequence reads: CASSVGPPQDEQYF. The CDR3 DNA is TGTGCCAGCAGCGTAGGCCCCCCACAGGACGAGCAGTACTTC.

There are a few counts of this clone. The V and J genes are TRBV12-1 and TRBJ2-2; the table's TRBD2 call for D was not verified on the DNA. TRBV12-1 is termed a pseudogene. This CDR3 is 22 amino acids long. This CDR3 is CASSPRQGAYFAGGPWSGELFF. CDR3 DNA: TGTGCCAGCAGCCCCCGGCAGGGGGCGTATTTTGCGGGAGGGCCGTGGTCCGGGGAGCTGTTTTTT.

The chain carries TRBV5-1 and TRBJ2-2, with TRBD1 matching 7 bases. The trim removed 4 bases at V and 4 bases at J, leaving 7 bases unmatched. CDR1 and CDR2 (germline): SGHRS, YFSETQ. This CDR3 is 15 amino acids long. CDR3 DNA sequence: TGCGCCAGCAGCCCGTCGACAGGGATCACCGGGGAGCTGTTTTTT. It is translated as CASSPSTGITGELFF.

The V gene is TRBV30, the J gene TRBJ2-7, with D hard to call. The CDR3 spans 14 residues. CDR1 is GTSNPN and CDR2 is SVGIG in the germline V gene (reference sequence). Trimming removed 0 bases at V and 3 bases at J, with 12 bases between. The CDR3 DNA sequence: TGTGCCTGGAGTGTATTCCGCTCCAACTACGAGCAGTACTTC. It yields the protein CAWSVFRSNYEQYF.

This clone was seen a few times. As DNA, the CDR3 is TGTGCCAGCAGCTTGGTTTCTAGCGGGAGAAATGAGCAGTTCTTC. Translated, it gives CASSLVSSGRNEQFF. The chain links TRBV5-4 to TRBJ2-1; TRBD2 matches 10 bases. The CDR3 contains 15 residues. Trimming removed 0 bases from V and 7 bases from J; junction bases left unmatched: 4. Germline V lookup: CDR1 SGHNT, CDR2 YYREEE (reference sequence).

V is TRBV9 and J is TRBJ2-1, with 8 bases fitting TRBD2. CDR1 and CDR2 from the germline V gene are SGDLS and YYNGEE. The junction had 14 bases not matched to a gene; V was cut back by 3 bases and J by 3 bases. The CDR3 covers 18 residues. The CDR3 protein is CASSALGQRAGDYNEQFF. As DNA, the CDR3 is TGTGCCAGCAGCGCGCTCGGGCAGCGAGCGGGAGACTACAATGAGCAGTTCTTC.

This clone qualifies as medium-sized. The genes are TRBV19 and TRBJ1-2; D remains ambiguous. The germline V gene has CDR1 LNHDA and CDR2 SQIVND (reference sequence). The CDR3 loop spans 14 amino acids. V lost 7 bases and J lost 5, with 17 bases in between. The CDR3 spells CASTPTVQAYGYTF. As DNA, the CDR3 is TGTGCCAGTACCCCAACCGTCCAGGCATATGGCTACACCTTC.

V and J are TRBV6-5 and TRBJ1-4, with 7 positions matching TRBD1. Germline V gene lookup returns CDR1 MNHEY and CDR2 SVGAGI. The junction had 4 bases not matched to a gene; V was cut back by 6 bases and J by 3 bases. The CDR3 totals 14 residues. In nucleotides, the CDR3 is TGTGCCAGCAGAGGGACAGATGCTAATGAAAAACTGTTTTTT. This encodes CASRGTDANEKLFF.